This TCR beta chain was retrieved from a study of PD-1 blockade in classical Hodgkin lymphoma. Study-level findings and limits: While CD8+ TCR diversity did not rise significantly by C4D1, CD4+ TCR diversity did.

CDR3 length: 19 amino acids. Germline CDR1 SGHRS, CDR2 YFSETQ. The germline V and J ends were trimmed by 1 base and 0 bases, with 17 bases remaining between them. Assay used: immunoSEQ multiplex PCR; TCRdb lists only in-frame clones, some missing. Seen here are about 13,000 clones, 80% observed once, and the top ten hold approximately 25%. Following autologous stem cell transplantation, relapse occurred in every patient, and exposure to brentuximab vedotin varied. This clone has only a few counts. Its antigen is undetermined. The rearrangement uses TRBV5-1 and TRBJ1-6, with D maybe TRBD1 (6 bases). The sample here was peripheral blood mononuclear cells (PBMCs), taken at baseline. This sequence was found in a human donor with classical Hodgkin lymphoma. CDR3 sequence reads: CASSLQGWSLDSYNSPLHF. In DNA form, the CDR3 reads TGCGCCAGCAGCTTGCAGGGGTGGAGTTTGGACTCCTATAATTCACCCCTCCACTTT. Filled out from reference TRBV5-1 and TRBJ1-6, the complete variable domain reads KAGVTQTPRYLIKTRGQQVTLSCSPISGHRSVSWYQQTPGQGLQFLFEYFSETQRNKGNFPGRFSGRQFSNSRSEMNVSTLELGDSALYLCASSLQGWSLDSYNSPLHFGNGTRLTVT.